The clone carrying this T cell receptor beta chain showed up just a few times. Its antigen is unidentified. Regarding time point: pre-sensitization, week 0. Stated treatment: therapeutic diphenylcyclopropenone sensitization with weekly scalp DPC. TCRdb called the RACE reads again in MiXCR, with one record for every CDR3 protein. The sample shows 85,000 to 120,000 distinct CDR3 sequences, about 12% of them seen only once. This entry belongs to a study of human T cells and chemical hapten exposure. Study-wide results and limits: Alopecia affecting every donor means their immune response may not match healthy people's.

CDR1 and CDR2 (germline): KGHSY, FQNENV. V dropped 7 bases and J dropped 1 base, with 13 bases sitting between them. The CDR3 sequence is 14 residues long. The chain recombines TRBV16 with TRBJ1-1, with no clear D. Sequencing used whole blood, obtained in connection with sensitization to the hapten diphenylcyclopropenone (DPC). The sequence came from a woman in her forties or fifties with alopecia areata. Some clones in this sample may be carry-over from other donors' samples. The CDR3 bases are TGTGCCAGCACCAACAGCGGCGGGAACACTGAAGCTTTCTTT. Protein sequence: CASTNSGGNTEAFF.